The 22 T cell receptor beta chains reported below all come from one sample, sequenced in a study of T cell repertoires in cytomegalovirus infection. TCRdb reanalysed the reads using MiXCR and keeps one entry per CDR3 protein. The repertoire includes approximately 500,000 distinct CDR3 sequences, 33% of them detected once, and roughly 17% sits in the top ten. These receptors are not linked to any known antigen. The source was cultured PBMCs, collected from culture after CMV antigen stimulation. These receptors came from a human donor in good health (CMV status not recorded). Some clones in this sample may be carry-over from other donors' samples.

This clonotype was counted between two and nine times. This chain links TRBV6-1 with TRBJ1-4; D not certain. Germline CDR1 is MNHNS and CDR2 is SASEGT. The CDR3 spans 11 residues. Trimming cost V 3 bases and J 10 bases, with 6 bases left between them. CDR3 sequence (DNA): TGTGCCAGCAGTGATGGCGGAAAACTGTTTTTT. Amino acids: CASSDGGKLFF.

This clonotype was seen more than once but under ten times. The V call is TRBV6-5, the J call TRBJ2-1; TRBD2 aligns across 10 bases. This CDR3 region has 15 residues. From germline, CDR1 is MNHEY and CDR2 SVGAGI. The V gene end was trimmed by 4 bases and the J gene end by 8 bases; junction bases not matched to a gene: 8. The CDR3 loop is CASSSGTSEKDEQFF. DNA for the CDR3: TGTGCCAGCAGTTCCGGGACTAGCGAAAAGGATGAGCAGTTCTTC.

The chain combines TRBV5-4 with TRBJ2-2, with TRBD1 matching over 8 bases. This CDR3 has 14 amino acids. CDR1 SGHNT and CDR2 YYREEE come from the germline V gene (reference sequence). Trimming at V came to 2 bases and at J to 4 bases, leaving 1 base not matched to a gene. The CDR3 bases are TGTGCCAGCAGCTTCGGACAGGGCACCGGGGAGCTGTTTTTT. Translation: CASSFGQGTGELFF.

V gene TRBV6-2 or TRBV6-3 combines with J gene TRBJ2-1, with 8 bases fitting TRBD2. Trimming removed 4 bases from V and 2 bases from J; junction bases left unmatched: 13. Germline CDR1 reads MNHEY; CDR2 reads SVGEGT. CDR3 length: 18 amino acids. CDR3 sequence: CASSSSVAGNSAYNEQFF. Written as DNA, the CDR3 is TGTGCCAGCAGTTCCTCGGTAGCGGGGAACTCGGCCTACAATGAGCAGTTCTTC.

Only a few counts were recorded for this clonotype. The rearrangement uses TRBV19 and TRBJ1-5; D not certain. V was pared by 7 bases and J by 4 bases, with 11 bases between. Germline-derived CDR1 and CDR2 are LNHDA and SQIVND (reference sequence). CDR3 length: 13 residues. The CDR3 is CASNPMGNQPQHF. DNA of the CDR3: TGTGCCAGTAACCCCATGGGGAATCAGCCCCAGCATTTT.

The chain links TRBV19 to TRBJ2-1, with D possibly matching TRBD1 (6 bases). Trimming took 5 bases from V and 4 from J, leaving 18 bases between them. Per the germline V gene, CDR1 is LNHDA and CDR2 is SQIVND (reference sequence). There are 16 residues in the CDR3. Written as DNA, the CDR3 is TGTGCCAGTAGTCGCCTCCCGGACAGTAAATACAATGAGCAGTTCTTC. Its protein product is CASSRLPDSKYNEQFF.

CDR3 in DNA: TGCAGTGCTAGAGATCGCACTGAAGCTTTCTTT. Encoded protein: CSARDRTEAFF. The genes are TRBV20-1 and TRBJ1-1; no definite D call. This CDR3 contains 11 residues. Germline V lookup: CDR1 DFQATT, CDR2 SNEGSKA (reference sequence). Deletions cut 0 bases from V and 4 bases from J, with 3 bases between.

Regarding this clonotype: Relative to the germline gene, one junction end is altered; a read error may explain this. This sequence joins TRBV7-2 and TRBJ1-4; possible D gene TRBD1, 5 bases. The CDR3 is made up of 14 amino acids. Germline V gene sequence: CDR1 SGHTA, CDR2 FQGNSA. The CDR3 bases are TGTGACAGCAGCGCCTGGGGGGAGCGAGAAAAACTGTTTTTT. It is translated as CDSSAWGEREKLFF.

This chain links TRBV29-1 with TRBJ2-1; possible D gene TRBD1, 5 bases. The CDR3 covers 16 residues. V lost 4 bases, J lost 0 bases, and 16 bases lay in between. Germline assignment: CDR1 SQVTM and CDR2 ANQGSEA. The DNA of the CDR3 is TGCAGCGTTGGGGGCACTGTCCCGAGCTCCTACAATGAGCAGTTCTTC. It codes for CSVGGTVPSSYNEQFF.

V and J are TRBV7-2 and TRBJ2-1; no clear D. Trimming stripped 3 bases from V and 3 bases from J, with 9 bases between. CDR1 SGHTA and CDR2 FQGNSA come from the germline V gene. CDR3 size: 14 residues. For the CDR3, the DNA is TGTGCCAGCAGCTTGGACCCCATCTACAATGAGCAGTTCTTC. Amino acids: CASSLDPIYNEQFF.

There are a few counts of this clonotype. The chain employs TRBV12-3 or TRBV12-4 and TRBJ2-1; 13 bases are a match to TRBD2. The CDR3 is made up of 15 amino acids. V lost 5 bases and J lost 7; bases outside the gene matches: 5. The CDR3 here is CASSPRTSGSNEQFF. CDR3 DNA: TGTGCCAGCAGTCCTAGGACTAGCGGGAGTAATGAGCAGTTCTTC.

CDR3 amino acids: CASSPLTGGPGTGELFF. CDR3 sequence (DNA): TGTGCCAGCAGTCCGCTAACGGGAGGGCCGGGAACCGGGGAGCTGTTTTTT. J is TRBJ2-2 and V is TRBV28; TRBD2 matches 8 bases. Germline trimming cut 5 bases from V and 5 bases from J; bases unmatched to any gene: 13. CDR3 length equals 17 residues. Germline-derived CDR1 and CDR2 are MDHEN and SYDVKM.

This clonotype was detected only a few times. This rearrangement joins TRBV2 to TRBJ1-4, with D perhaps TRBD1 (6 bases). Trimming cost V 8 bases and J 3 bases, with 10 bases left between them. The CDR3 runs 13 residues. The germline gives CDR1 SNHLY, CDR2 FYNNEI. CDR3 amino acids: CASRTAPNEKLFF. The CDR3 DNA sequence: TGTGCCAGCCGGACAGCTCCTAATGAAAAACTGTTTTTT.

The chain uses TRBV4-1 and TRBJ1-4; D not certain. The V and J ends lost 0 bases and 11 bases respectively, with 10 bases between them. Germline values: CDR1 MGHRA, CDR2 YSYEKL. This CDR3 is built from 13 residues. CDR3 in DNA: TGCGCCAGCAGCCAAGAGAGCCGCCTGAAACTGTTTTTT. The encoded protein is CASSQESRLKLFF.

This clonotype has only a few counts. The CDR3 region is CASSSYSSNNEKLFF. The CDR3 nucleotides read TGTGCCAGCAGCTCCTACTCCTCTAATAATGAAAAACTGTTTTTT. The V and J genes are TRBV7-2 and TRBJ1-4; D not certain. Germline V gives CDR1 SGHTA, CDR2 FQGNSA. The ends were cut back, 4 bases at V and 4 bases at J, with 13 bases in the middle. The CDR3 runs to 15 residues. The whole variable domain, remainder taken from reference TRBV7-2 and TRBJ1-4, is GAGVSQSPSNKVTEKGKDVELRCDPISGHTALYWYRQSLGQGLEFLIYFQGNSAPDKSGLPSDRFSAERTGGSVSTLTIQRTQQEDSAVYLCASSSYSSNNEKLFFGSGTQLSVL.

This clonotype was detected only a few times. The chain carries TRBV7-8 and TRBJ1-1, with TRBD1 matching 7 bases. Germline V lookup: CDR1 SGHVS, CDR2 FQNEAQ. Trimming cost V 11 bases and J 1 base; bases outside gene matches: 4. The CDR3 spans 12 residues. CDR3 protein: CALGGPNTEAFF. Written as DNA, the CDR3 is TGTGCCCTAGGGGGCCCGAACACTGAAGCTTTCTTT.

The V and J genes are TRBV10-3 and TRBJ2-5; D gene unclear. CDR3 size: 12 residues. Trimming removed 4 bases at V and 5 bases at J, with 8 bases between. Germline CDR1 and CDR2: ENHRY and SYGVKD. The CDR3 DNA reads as TGTGCCATCAGTGTTGTACAGGAGACCCAGTACTTC. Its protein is CAISVVQETQYF.

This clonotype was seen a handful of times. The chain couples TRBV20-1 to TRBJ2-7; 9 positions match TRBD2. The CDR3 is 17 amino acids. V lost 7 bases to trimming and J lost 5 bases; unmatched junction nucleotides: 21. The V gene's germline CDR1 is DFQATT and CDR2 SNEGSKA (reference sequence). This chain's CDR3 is CSVARSGSLAGKDEQYF. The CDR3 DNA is TGCAGTGTTGCACGTTCTGGGTCGCTAGCGGGAAAGGACGAGCAGTACTTC.

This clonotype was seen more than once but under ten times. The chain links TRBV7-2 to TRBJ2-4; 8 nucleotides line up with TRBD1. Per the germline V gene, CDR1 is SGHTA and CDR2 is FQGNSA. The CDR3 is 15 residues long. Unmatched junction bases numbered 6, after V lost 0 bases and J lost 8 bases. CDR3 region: CASSLAGRGRDIQYF. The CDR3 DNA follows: TGTGCCAGCAGCTTAGCGGGCAGGGGGCGTGACATTCAGTACTTC.

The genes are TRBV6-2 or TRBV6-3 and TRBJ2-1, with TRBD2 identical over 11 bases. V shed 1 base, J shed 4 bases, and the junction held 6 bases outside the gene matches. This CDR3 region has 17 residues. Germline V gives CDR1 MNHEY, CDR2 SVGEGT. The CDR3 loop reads CASSYYPSGRSYNEQFF. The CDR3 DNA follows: TGTGCCAGCAGTTACTACCCTAGCGGGAGGTCGTACAATGAGCAGTTCTTC.

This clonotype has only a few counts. CDR3 amino acids: CASTGTDNEQFF. CDR3 DNA: TGTGCCAGCACCGGGACAGACAATGAGCAGTTCTTC. The chain combines TRBV10-3 with TRBJ2-1, with 7 bases matching TRBD1. Trimming cost V 10 bases and J 5 bases; bases outside gene matches: 5. This CDR3 is built from 12 residues. The germline V gene encodes CDR1 ENHRY and CDR2 SYGVKD.

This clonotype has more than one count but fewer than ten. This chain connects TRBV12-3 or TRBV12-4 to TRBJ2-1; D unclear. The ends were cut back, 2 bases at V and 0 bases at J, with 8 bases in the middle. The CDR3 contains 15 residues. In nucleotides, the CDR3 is TGTGCCAGCAGTTTATTAAAGGGCTCCTACAATGAGCAGTTCTTC. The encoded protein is CASSLLKGSYNEQFF.